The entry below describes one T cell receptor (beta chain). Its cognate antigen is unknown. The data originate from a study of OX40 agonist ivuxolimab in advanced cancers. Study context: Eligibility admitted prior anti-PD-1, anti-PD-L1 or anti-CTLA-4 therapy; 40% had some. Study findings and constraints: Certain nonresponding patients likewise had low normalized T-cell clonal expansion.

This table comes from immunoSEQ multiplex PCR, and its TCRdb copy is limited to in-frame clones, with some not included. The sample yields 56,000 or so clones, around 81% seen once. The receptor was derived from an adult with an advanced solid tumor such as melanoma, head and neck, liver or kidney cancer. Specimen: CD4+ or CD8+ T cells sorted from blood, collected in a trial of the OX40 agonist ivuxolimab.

CDR3 DNA sequence: TGTGCCAGCAGCCGGGGACAGGGCGACAATGGCTACACCTTC. Its protein is CASSRGQGDNGYTF. The rearrangement joins TRBV5-4 to TRBJ1-2; 9 bases match TRBD1. The CDR3 spans 14 residues. The ends lost 4 bases at V and 6 bases at J; junction bases unmatched: 7. The germline gives CDR1 SGHNT, CDR2 YYREEE (reference sequence).